This record covers a single T cell receptor beta chain. The sort gate was single viable CD3+CD4+CD8-CD45RO+ cells for memory CD4+ T cells. Deletions cut 5 bases from V and 7 bases from J, with 17 bases between. From germline, CDR1 is MNHEY and CDR2 SVGAGI. The CDR3 is made up of 15 amino acids. This record belongs to a study of memory CD4+ T cells and cytomegalovirus serostatus. Sequencing was performed with immunoSEQ multiplex PCR; in TCRdb, only in-frame clones are kept and a portion is missing. The data hold about 73,000 clones, with around 80% observed a single time. The V gene is TRBV6-5, the J gene TRBJ2-2; possibly TRBD2 for D (6 bases). The sequencing input was memory CD4+ T cells from blood. This clonotype originated in an adult in good health and CMV-seropositive. The CDR3 region has the DNA TGTGCCAGCAGTGGACGGGCACGGGGGTTCGGGGAGCTGTTTTTT. Its protein product is CASSGRARGFGELFF.